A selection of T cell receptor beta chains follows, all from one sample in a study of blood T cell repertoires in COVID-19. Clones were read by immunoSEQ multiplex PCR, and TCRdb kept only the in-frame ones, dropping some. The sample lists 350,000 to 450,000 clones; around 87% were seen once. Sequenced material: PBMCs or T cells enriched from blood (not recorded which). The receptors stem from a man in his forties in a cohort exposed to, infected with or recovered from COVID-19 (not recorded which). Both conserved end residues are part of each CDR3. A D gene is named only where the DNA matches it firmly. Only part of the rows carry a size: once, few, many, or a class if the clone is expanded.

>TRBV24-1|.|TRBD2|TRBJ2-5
TGTGCCACCAGTGACCCGACTAGCGGGAGAGAGACCCAGTACTTC
CATSDPTSGRETQYF
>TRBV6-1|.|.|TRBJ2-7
TGTGCCAGCAGTGAAGATAGCGAGGTCTACGAGCAGTACTTC
CASSEDSEVYEQYF
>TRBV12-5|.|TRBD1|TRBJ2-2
TGTGCTAGTGGTCCGGGACAGGGAAAAACCGGGGAGCTGTTTTTT
CASGPGQGKTGELFF
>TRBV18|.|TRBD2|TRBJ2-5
TGTGCCAGCTCCCCGAGGCGACTAGCGGGAGAAGAGACCCAGTACTTC
CASSPRRLAGEETQYF
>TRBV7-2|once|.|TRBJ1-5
TGTGCCAGCAGTTCACAGACAGGCATCAATCAGCCCCAGCATTTT
CASSSQTGINQPQHF
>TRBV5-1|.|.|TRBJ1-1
TGCGCCAGCAGCTTGGGGGGACTACTTTTACCGAACACTGAAGCTTTCTTT
CASSLGGLLLPNTEAFF
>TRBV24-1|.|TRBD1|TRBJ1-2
TGTGCCACCAGTGATGGGACAGGGATCTATGGCTACACCTTC
CATSDGTGIYGYTF
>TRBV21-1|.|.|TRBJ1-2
TGTGCCAGCAGCAAGGGGGGTCCTAACTATGGCTACACCTTC
CASSKGGPNYGYTF
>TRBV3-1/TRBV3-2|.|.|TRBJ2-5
TGTGCCAGCAGCCAACTTCACAGGGAAGAGACCCAGTACTTC
CASSQLHREETQYF
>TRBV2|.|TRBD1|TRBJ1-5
TGTGCCAGCAGTGCACAGGGGCGGAATCAGCCCCAGCATTTT
CASSAQGRNQPQHF
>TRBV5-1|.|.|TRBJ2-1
TGCGCCAGCAGCTTGATGGGGGGGCGAGAAAATGAGCAGTTCTTC
CASSLMGGRENEQFF
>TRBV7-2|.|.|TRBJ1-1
TGTGCCAGCAGCTTAGTTACCGTGACAGGGAACACTGAAGCTTTCTTT
CASSLVTVTGNTEAFF
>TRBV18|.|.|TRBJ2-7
TGTGCCAGCTCAGCCGGGACTTTCTACGAGCAGTACTTC
CASSAGTFYEQYF
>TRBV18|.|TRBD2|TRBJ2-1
TGTGCCAGCTCACCGTGGGGACTAGCGGAAACGAATGAGCAGTTCTTC
CASSPWGLAETNEQFF
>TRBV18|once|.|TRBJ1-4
TGTGCCAGCTCACCATCCGCGCCGGGGTCTAATGAAAAACTGTTTTTT
CASSPSAPGSNEKLFF
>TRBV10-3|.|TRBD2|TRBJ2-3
TGTGCCATCAGCGGGGGGCGGGAGGCTAGCACAGATACGCAGTATTTT
CAISGGREASTDTQYF
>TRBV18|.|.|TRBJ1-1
TGTGCCAGCTCGACAAAGACAACAAACACTGAAGCTTTCTTT
CASSTKTTNTEAFF
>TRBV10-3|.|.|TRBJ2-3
TGTGCCATCAGTGAGGGGACGCCTAGGGGGACAGATACGCAGTATTTT
CAISEGTPRGTDTQYF
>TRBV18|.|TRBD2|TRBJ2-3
TGTGCCAGCTCACCAGCGGGAGGGCCCGTAGATACGCAGTATTTT
CASSPAGGPVDTQYF
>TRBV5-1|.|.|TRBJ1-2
TGCGCCAGCAGCCCGAATCAGGGGTTTAACTATGGCTACACCTTC
CASSPNQGFNYGYTF
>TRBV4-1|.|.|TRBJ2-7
TGCGCCAGCAGCCAGCTAGCAGCGATCCCCTCCTACGAGCAGTACTTC
CASSQLAAIPSYEQYF
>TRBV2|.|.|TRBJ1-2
TGTGCCAGCAGTGAACGAACCGGGACTCCAGTCTATGGCTACACCTTC
CASSERTGTPVYGYTF
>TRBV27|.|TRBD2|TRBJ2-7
TGTGCCAGCACCAGACTAGCGGGAGTGGGGGAGCAGTACTTC
CASTRLAGVGEQYF
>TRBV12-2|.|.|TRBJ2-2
TGTGCAAGTCGCTACAACCCCCGAATAACCGGGGAGCTGTTTTTT
CASRYNPRITGELFF
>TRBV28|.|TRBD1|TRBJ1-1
TGTGCCAGCAGTACGACAGGGCGGGAAAGAGCTTTCTTT
CASSTTGRERAFF
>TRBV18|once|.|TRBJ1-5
TGTGCCAGCTCAGTACCAGGAAGTGGCAATCAGCCCCAGCATTTT
CASSVPGSGNQPQHF
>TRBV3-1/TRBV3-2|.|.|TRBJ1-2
TGTGCCAGCAGCCAACACGGGGATGGCTACACCTTC
CASSQHGDGYTF
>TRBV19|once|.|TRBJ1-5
TGTGCCAGTAGTATTAGTGGCGGAAACCTTAATCAGCCCCAGCATTTT
CASSISGGNLNQPQHF
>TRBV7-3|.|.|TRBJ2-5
TGTGCCAGCAGCTTAAATCCAGGGGAAGAGACCCAGTACTTC
CASSLNPGEETQYF
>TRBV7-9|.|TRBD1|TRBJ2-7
TGTGCCAGCAGCTACTACACAGGGGCGCACGAGCAGTACTTC
CASSYYTGAHEQYF
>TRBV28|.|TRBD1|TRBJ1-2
TGTGCCAGCAGCCTGGGACAGGGGATTAACTATGGCTACACCTTC
CASSLGQGINYGYTF
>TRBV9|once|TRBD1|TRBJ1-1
TGTGCCAGCAGCGTCACCGGGACAGTGAACACTGAAGCTTTCTTT
CASSVTGTVNTEAFF
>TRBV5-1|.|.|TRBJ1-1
TGCGCCAGCAGCTCAGAATATGAAGCTTTCTTT
CASSSEYEAFF
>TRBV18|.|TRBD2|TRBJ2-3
TGTGCCAGCTCACTTGGACTAGCGGGTCGCACAGATACGCAGTATTTT
CASSLGLAGRTDTQYF
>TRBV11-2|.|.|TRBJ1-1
TGTGCCAGCAGCTTGGAGGGTGAAGCTTTCTTT
CASSLEGEAFF
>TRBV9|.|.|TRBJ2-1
TGTGCCAGCAGCGTATTACCCTCTAGGGGGGAGCAGTTCTTC
CASSVLPSRGEQFF
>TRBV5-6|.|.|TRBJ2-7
TGTGCCAGCAGCCCCGGGACACTAGACGAGCAGTACTTC
CASSPGTLDEQYF
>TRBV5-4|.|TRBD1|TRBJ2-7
TGTGCCAGCAGCTCCGGGACAGGGTTGGTCGCCTACGAGCAGTACTTC
CASSSGTGLVAYEQYF
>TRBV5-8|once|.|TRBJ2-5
TGTGCCAGCAGCTTGGGAAGGGGTAAGGGAGAGACCCAGTACTTC
CASSLGRGKGETQYF
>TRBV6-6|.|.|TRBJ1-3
TGTGCCAGCAGTCTTGATTGGGACATAACCTCTGGAAACACCATATATTTT
CASSLDWDITSGNTIYF
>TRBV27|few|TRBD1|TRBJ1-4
TGTGCCAGCAGTCCCCGACAGGGTACTAATGAAAAACTGTTTTTT
CASSPRQGTNEKLFF
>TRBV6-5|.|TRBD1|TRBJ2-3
TGTGCCAGCAGCCCCGGACAGGGCCCATCAGATACGCAGTATTTT
CASSPGQGPSDTQYF
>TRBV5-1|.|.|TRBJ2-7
TGCGCCAGCAGTCCGCCACTTCGGGAAACAACACGCGAGCAGTACTTC
CASSPPLRETTREQYF
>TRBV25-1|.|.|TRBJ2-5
TGTGCCAGCAGTGCCAGGGTTGTGGAGACCCAGTACTTC
CASSARVVETQYF
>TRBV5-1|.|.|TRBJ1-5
TGCGCCAGCAGCTTCTCAGTCGATCAGCCCCAGCATTTT
CASSFSVDQPQHF
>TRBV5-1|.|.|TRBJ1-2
TGCGCCAGCAGCTCCCAGGGCGAGAACTATGGCTACACCTTC
CASSSQGENYGYTF
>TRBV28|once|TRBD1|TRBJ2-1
TGTGCCAGCAGCGCAGGGGGTGGCTTGAATTATGAGCAGTTCTTC
CASSAGGGLNYEQFF
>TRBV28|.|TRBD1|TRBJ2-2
TGTGCCAGCAGCCAAAGACAGGGGGCAACTCGGACCGGGGAGCTGTTTTTT
CASSQRQGATRTGELFF
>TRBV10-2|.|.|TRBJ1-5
TGCGCCAGCAGCGGAGCAGGAGGCCAGCCCCAGCATTTT
CASSGAGGQPQHF
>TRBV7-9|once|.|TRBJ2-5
TGTGCCAGCAGCTTAGGGTCGTTGAGCGGGACAACCGCCGAAGAGACCCAGTACTTC
CASSLGSLSGTTAEETQYF
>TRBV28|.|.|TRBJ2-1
TGTGCCAGCAGTTTAGTCCCCGTCGAGGGCAATGAGCAGTTCTTC
CASSLVPVEGNEQFF
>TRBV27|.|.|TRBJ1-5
TGTGCCAGCAGTTTAAGGACAACAAACAAAAATCAGCCCCAGCATTTT
CASSLRTTNKNQPQHF
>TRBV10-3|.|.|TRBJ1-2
TGTGCCATCAGTGAAGGACAGAACTATGGCTACACCTTC
CAISEGQNYGYTF